This T cell receptor (beta chain) comes out of a study of T cell repertoires in cytomegalovirus infection. The CDR3 has 15 residues. Germline assignment: CDR1 SGHVS and CDR2 FQNEAQ. Trimming shortened V by 2 bases and J by 3 bases, and 10 bases separated the two germline ends. TCRdb itself ran the reads through MiXCR, one entry per CDR3 protein. Here the sample spans roughly 630,000 distinct CDR3 sequences, less than 25% being singletons. In its sample, this clonotype was seen many times. J is TRBJ2-2 and V is TRBV7-8, with unresolved D. What was sequenced was CD8+ T cells from PBMCs. This receptor was obtained from a human donor in good health (CMV status not recorded). Some clones in this sample may be carry-over from other donors' samples. The CDR3 reads CASSLQFGHTGELFF. For the CDR3, the DNA is TGTGCCAGCAGCTTACAATTCGGGCACACCGGGGAGCTGTTTTTT.